The 28 T cell receptor beta chains in this list originate from one sample, sequenced in a study of Ad26.COV2.S vaccination and SARS-CoV-2 variants. Generated by immunoSEQ multiplex PCR, the TCRdb table keeps only in-frame clones and is missing some. The sample yields 150,000 to 200,000 clones, roughly 89% seen once. The material was peripheral blood, obtained after recovery from COVID-19. These receptors were obtained from a human donor who had recovered from COVID-19.

This chain joins TRBV9 and TRBJ1-4; 8 nucleotides line up with TRBD1. The CDR3 sequence is 15 residues long. The germline V gene has CDR1 SGDLS and CDR2 YYNGEE. The J segment lost 5 bases and the V segment lost 0 bases, leaving 3 bases of the junction unmatched. CDR3 coding DNA: TGTGCCAGCAGCGTAGGTCAGGGGGCAAATGAAAAACTGTTTTTT. Translation gives CASSVGQGANEKLFF.

The V gene is TRBV4-2, the J gene TRBJ2-1; TRBD2 matches at 7 bases. Losses at the gene ends were 0 bases for V and 6 bases for J; bases not matched to a gene: 8. This CDR3 is 16 amino acids long. Germline loops: CDR1 LGHNA, CDR2 YNFKEQ. CDR3 sequence: CASSQDHGLGFNEQFF. As DNA, the CDR3 is TGTGCCAGCAGCCAAGATCATGGACTAGGGTTCAATGAGCAGTTCTTC.

The CDR3: CASITGDTDSPLHF. As DNA, the CDR3 is TGTGCCAGCATCACCGGGGACACGGATTCACCCCTCCACTTT. V gene TRBV7-9 combines with J gene TRBJ1-6; D possibly corresponds to TRBD1 (6 bases). CDR3 length: 14 amino acids. The germline V and J ends were trimmed by 7 bases and 8 bases, with 15 bases remaining between them. CDR1 SEHNR and CDR2 FQNEAQ come from the germline V gene (reference sequence).

This clone appeared a single time. The rearrangement links TRBV27 to TRBJ2-1; 8 bases are a match to TRBD1. The germline V gene has CDR1 MNHEY and CDR2 SMNVEV (reference sequence). The trim removed 4 bases at V and 4 bases at J, leaving 6 bases unmatched. CDR3 length: 15 residues. CDR3 in DNA: TGTGCCAGCAGTTCCCCGGGACAGGAATACAATGAGCAGTTCTTC. Translating it yields CASSSPGQEYNEQFF.

The gene calls are TRBV24-1 and TRBJ2-5; 9 bases are a match to TRBD1. CDR3 size: 15 residues. The trim removed 3 bases at V and 3 bases at J, leaving 4 bases unmatched. From germline, CDR1 is KGHDR and CDR2 SFDVKD. The CDR3, as DNA: TGTGCCACCAGTGATCGCCGGGACAGGGAAGAGACCCAGTACTTC. This sequence encodes CATSDRRDREETQYF.

The V and J genes are TRBV5-1 and TRBJ2-3, with 12 nucleotides matching TRBD2. The germline CDR1 and CDR2 sequences are SGHRS and YFSETQ. The CDR3 has 17 residues. V lost 8 bases to trimming and J lost 5 bases; unmatched junction nucleotides: 15. The CDR3 spells CARVGPPSGGAGDTQYF. CDR3 DNA: TGCGCCAGAGTCGGACCTCCTAGCGGGGGGGCTGGAGATACGCAGTATTTT.

V and J are TRBV10-3 and TRBJ2-5, with 8 bases that match TRBD2. The CDR3 is made up of 17 amino acids. Germline V CDR1 and CDR2: ENHRY, SYGVKD. V trimming: 11 bases; J trimming: 5 bases; junction bases outside the gene matches: 22. CDR3 nucleotides: TGTGCCTCTCGAGAGAGCGGGAGAGGATCGGGCGGGGAGACCCAGTACTTC. Translating gives CASRESGRGSGGETQYF.

The chain combines TRBV5-5 with TRBJ2-7; TRBD2 might be the D (6 bases). The ends were cut back, 2 bases at V and 5 bases at J, with 11 bases in the middle. This CDR3 region has 13 residues. The V gene's germline CDR1 is SGHKS and CDR2 YYEKEE (reference sequence). CDR3 nucleotide sequence: TGTGCCAGCAGCTTCCCCGGGAGCGACGAGCAGTACTTC. Protein product: CASSFPGSDEQYF. Combining the CDR3 with reference TRBV5-5 and TRBJ2-7 gives the whole variable domain DAGVTQSPTHLIKTRGQQVTLRCSPISGHKSVSWYQQVLGQGPQFIFQYYEKEERGRGNFPDRFSARQFPNYSSELNVNALLLGDSALYLCASSFPGSDEQYFGPGTRLTVT.

The sample holds a few counts of this clone. The chain uses TRBV10-1 and TRBJ1-4; D is uncertain. Trimming took off 3 bases at V and 4 bases at J, with 3 bases between the two ends. Germline V gene sequence: CDR1 WNHNN, CDR2 SYGVQD (reference sequence). CDR3 length: 12 residues. The CDR3 nucleotides are TGCGCCAGCAGTGATAATAATGAAAAACTGTTTTTT. Translation gives CASSDNNEKLFF.

The gene calls are TRBV5-1 and TRBJ2-1; maybe TRBD2 (8 bases). This CDR3 comprises 17 residues. Looked up from germline, CDR1 is SGHRS and CDR2 is YFSETQ. Trimming shortened V by 4 bases and J by 6 bases, and 23 bases separated the two germline ends. The DNA for the CDR3 is TGCGCCAGCAGCGACCAACCCAGGGGGAGCGGGGGCAATGAGCAGTTCTTC. Translated: CASSDQPRGSGGNEQFF.

This clone came up once. The V and J genes are TRBV5-1 and TRBJ2-7, with D possibly being TRBD1 (6 bases). CDR1 SGHRS and CDR2 YFSETQ come from the germline V gene. The CDR3 has 15 amino acids. V was pared by 4 bases and J by 0 bases, with 14 bases between. The chain's CDR3 is CASSPRQDRSYEQYF. DNA for the CDR3: TGCGCCAGCAGCCCTAGACAGGACCGCTCCTACGAGCAGTACTTC.

CDR3 residues: CASSLSRLSQETQYF. Here the CDR3 DNA reads TGTGCCAGCAGTTTATCGCGACTTTCCCAAGAGACCCAGTACTTC. The rearrangement links TRBV27 to TRBJ2-5, with D hard to call. The CDR3 covers 15 residues. CDR1 and CDR2 (germline): MNHEY, SMNVEV (reference sequence). The V and J ends lost 0 bases and 1 base respectively, with 9 bases between them.

The J gene is TRBJ2-7, the V gene TRBV10-3; 8 bases fit TRBD1. Germline values: CDR1 ENHRY, CDR2 SYGVKD. The length of the CDR3 is 16 residues. V shed 0 bases and J 6 bases; nucleotides not matched to a gene: 10. The CDR3 spells CAISESRGAGGREQYF. Here the CDR3 DNA reads TGTGCCATCAGTGAGTCGAGGGGGGCAGGGGGCCGCGAGCAGTACTTC.

As regards this clone: Within the sample, other DNA sequences also encode this same CDR3. The chain recombines TRBV4-2 with TRBJ1-1, with unresolved D. Looked up from germline, CDR1 is LGHNA and CDR2 is YNFKEQ. V was cut by 0 bases and J by 0 bases, with 5 bases left in between. This CDR3 region has 14 residues. The CDR3 DNA is TGTGCCAGCAGCCAAGAGCAGCTGAACACTGAAGCTTTCTTT. This codes for CASSQEQLNTEAFF.

This chain uses TRBV2 with TRBJ2-1; D not resolved. The germline gives CDR1 SNHLY, CDR2 FYNNEI. Trimming removed 2 bases from V and 11 bases from J, with 7 bases in between. This CDR3 spans 11 amino acids. In DNA form, the CDR3 reads TGTGCCAGCAGTGAATGGGTTCAGCAGTTCTTC. It codes for CASSEWVQQFF.

This chain joins TRBV4-1 and TRBJ1-3; no clear D gene. V lost 1 base and J 0 bases, leaving 7 bases between the germline ends. The CDR3 runs 15 residues. Per the germline V gene, CDR1 is MGHRA and CDR2 is YSYEKL. CDR3 loop: CASSQAVVSGNTIYF. DNA of the CDR3: TGCGCCAGCAGCCAAGCGGTAGTCTCTGGAAACACCATATATTTT.

This clone was seen only once. The chain recombines TRBV5-4 with TRBJ2-1; D not certain. The germline gives CDR1 SGHNT, CDR2 YYREEE (reference sequence). The CDR3 contains 14 residues. V was trimmed by 1 base and J by 8 bases, leaving 13 bases between them. The CDR3 region has the DNA TGTGCCAGCAGCTTGCGTGGGTCTTTGGATGAGCAGTTCTTC. Protein product: CASSLRGSLDEQFF.

In this sample, this clone turned up a few times. The CDR3: CSASNRVAGELFF. As DNA, the CDR3 is TGCAGTGCTAGTAACAGGGTGGCCGGGGAGCTGTTTTTT. This chain joins TRBV20-1 and TRBJ2-2, with D possibly being TRBD1 (6 bases). The CDR3 length is 13 residues. CDR1 and CDR2 from the germline V gene are DFQATT and SNEGSKA (reference sequence). V was pared by 3 bases and J by 6 bases, with 11 bases between.

V is TRBV6-5 and J is TRBJ2-2, with 7 bases lining up with TRBD1. The CDR3 runs to 14 residues. V lost 6 bases to trimming and J lost 6 bases; unmatched junction nucleotides: 7. Germline V lookup: CDR1 MNHEY, CDR2 SVGAGI. The CDR3 coding sequence is TGTGCCAGCAGGCCGACAGGGCGGGCCGGGGAGCTGTTTTTT. Its translation: CASRPTGRAGELFF.

The rearrangement uses TRBV7-9 and TRBJ2-1, with unresolved D. The CDR3 spans 11 residues. Germline V lookup: CDR1 SEHNR, CDR2 FQNEAQ (reference sequence). The V and J ends lost 2 bases and 9 bases respectively, with 5 bases between them. The chain's CDR3 is CASSLRSEQFF. Written as DNA, the CDR3 is TGTGCCAGCAGCTTACGGAGTGAGCAGTTCTTC. The full variable domain, with the rest looked up from reference TRBV7-9 and TRBJ2-1, is DTGVSQNPRHKITKRGQNVTFRCDPISEHNRLYWYRQTLGQGPEFLTYFQNEAQLEKSRLLSDRFSAERPKGSFSTLEIQRTEQGDSAMYLCASSLRSEQFFGPGTRLTVL.

The DNA of the CDR3 is TGTGCCAGCAGCTTAGCGGGAGCGAGGGAGACCCAGTACTTC. Its translation is CASSLAGARETQYF. J is TRBJ2-5 and V is TRBV7-6; maybe TRBD2 (5 bases). V dropped 0 bases and J dropped 5 bases, with 10 bases sitting between them. Germline CDR1 SGHVS, CDR2 FNYEAQ. The CDR3 extends over 14 amino acids.

The chain links TRBV15 to TRBJ2-5, with D possibly being TRBD1 or TRBD2 (5 bases each). The length of the CDR3 is 14 residues. The V end lost 1 base, the J end lost 5 bases, and 11 bases lay between the germline ends. Germline lookup yields CDR1 LNHNV and CDR2 YYDKDF (reference sequence). CDR3 loop: CATSRVRGVETQYF. The CDR3 DNA reads as TGTGCCACCAGCAGAGTTAGAGGGGTTGAGACCCAGTACTTC.

The rearrangement uses TRBV3-1 (or the pseudogene TRBV3-2) and TRBJ1-2; D is uncertain. Trimming pared 0 bases from V and 8 bases from J, leaving 13 bases between. Looked up from germline, CDR1 is LGHDT and CDR2 is YNNKEL (reference sequence). The CDR3 covers 14 residues. In nucleotides, the CDR3 is TGTGCCAGCAGCCAAGATTTCCTCCGCGGAGGCTACACCTTC. This codes for CASSQDFLRGGYTF.

The chain joins TRBV2 to TRBJ1-2; D is unclear. Germline loops: CDR1 SNHLY, CDR2 FYNNEI. The CDR3 is 11 amino acids. With 8 bases removed from V and 6 bases from J, the gap between germline ends came to 10 bases. The CDR3 DNA reads TGTGCCAGCGGGATGGATAATGGCTACACCTTC. Its protein is CASGMDNGYTF.

This sequence joins TRBV9 and TRBJ2-1, with 10 bases fitting TRBD1. Trimming removed 2 bases from V and 7 bases from J; junction bases left unmatched: 3. The CDR3 runs to 14 residues. Germline CDR1 SGDLS, CDR2 YYNGEE. CDR3 region: CASSVGQGRNEQFF. DNA for the CDR3: TGTGCCAGCAGCGTGGGACAGGGGAGGAATGAGCAGTTCTTC.

V usage is TRBV5-1 and J usage is TRBJ1-2; 9 bases are a match to TRBD1. CDR3 size: 12 residues. Unmatched junction bases numbered 3, after V lost 0 bases and J lost 12 bases. The germline V gene encodes CDR1 SGHRS and CDR2 YFSETQ. Here the CDR3 reads CASSLGQGGNTF. CDR3 DNA sequence: TGCGCCAGCAGCTTGGGACAGGGGGGAAACACCTTC. The whole variable domain, remainder taken from reference TRBV5-1 and TRBJ1-2, is KAGVTQTPRYLIKTRGQQVTLSCSPISGHRSVSWYQQTPGQGLQFLFEYFSETQRNKGNFPGRFSGRQFSNSRSEMNVSTLELGDSALYLCASSLGQGGNTFGSGTRLTVV.

V and J are TRBV24-1 and TRBJ1-2; no definite D call. This CDR3 region has 12 residues. With 3 bases removed from V and 8 bases from J, the gap between germline ends came to 9 bases. Germline V gives CDR1 KGHDR, CDR2 SFDVKD. The CDR3 region is CATSDPSEGYTF. CDR3 DNA sequence: TGTGCCACCAGTGATCCTTCAGAGGGCTACACCTTC.

V usage is TRBV5-6 and J usage is TRBJ1-5; D gene unclear. The V end lost 0 bases, the J end lost 0 bases, and 7 bases lay between the germline ends. CDR3 length equals 15 residues. From germline, CDR1 is SGHDT and CDR2 YYEEEE. The CDR3 DNA reads TGTGCCAGCAGCTTGGGGTACCATAGCAATCAGCCCCAGCATTTT. Its protein is CASSLGYHSNQPQHF.